This section outlines one T cell receptor beta chain sequence together with its context. Antigen unknown. The junction differs from germline at one of its ends, possibly a read error. The data were obtained in a study of cytomegalovirus exposure and HLA in healthy donors. Study-level results: Whilst most TCR sequences proved rare, a subset of public TCRs occurred across many donors.

A multiplex PCR was run with 60 Vbeta primers and 13 Jbeta primers. The protocol was immunoSEQ multiplex PCR, while the TCRdb copy is restricted to in-frame clones and leaves out a portion. The sample includes approximately 100,000 clones, 60% to 85% of them seen just once. This clonotype originated in a man aged 45-60 years in good health and CMV-seropositive. Input material: PBMCs.

The CDR3 coding sequence is TGCGCCAGTAAGAGTTCTACAGGTAGCAATCAGCCCCAGCATTTT. It yields the protein CASKSSTGSNQPQHF. V and J are TRBV19 and TRBJ1-5, with D possibly matching TRBD1 (5 bases). Germline V gives CDR1 LNHDA, CDR2 SQIVND (reference sequence). CDR3 length equals 15 residues.